This T cell receptor (beta chain) stems from a study of blood T cells in healthy people across ages. The study's findings and limits: More naive CD4+ cells and higher diversity were found in long-lived than in aged donors. Naive and antigen-experienced cells were not separated, limiting conclusive comparison.

PCR was performed a second time for 7 to 11 cycles using a sample-barcoded 5' primer and a J-beta primer mix. Every sample produced at least 2.5 million CDR3-containing paired-end reads. TCRdb called the 5' RACE reads again in MiXCR, with one record for every CDR3 protein. The sample shows approximately 800,000 distinct CDR3 sequences, 25% of them seen only once. Per germline, CDR1 SGDLS and CDR2 YYNGEE. Trimming at V came to 0 bases and at J to 5 bases, leaving 4 bases not matched to a gene. CDR3 length: 15 residues. With regard to this clonotype: Its antigen remains unidentified.

This same sample was also part of a study on T cells of mothers and their children.

This TCR was sampled from a boy between 10 and 17 years old in good health. The rearrangement uses TRBV9 and TRBJ2-5; 10 bases line up with TRBD2. The sequencing sample was made of blood. The CDR3 protein is CASSVGGLAMETQYF. CDR3 in DNA: TGTGCCAGCAGCGTAGGGGGACTAGCGATGGAGACCCAGTACTTC.